A single sample is the source of the 27 T cell receptor delta chains below, sequenced in a study of gamma-delta T cells after stem cell transplantation. TCRdb reapplied CATT to the RT-PCR reads. In the table there are over 2,000 delta-chain clones, roughly 2% of which are singletons. The source material was gamma-delta T cells. The receptors originated from a human donor. It is not recorded whose cells these are; they may come from a transplant donor.

This rearrangement joins TRDV2 to TRDJ1; 9 nucleotides align to TRDD3. In germline, CDR1 is GEAIGNYY, CDR2 EKD. The CDR3 sequence is 24 residues long. The J segment lost 0 bases and the V segment lost 0 bases, leaving 28 bases of the junction unmatched. The CDR3 region has the DNA TGTGCCTGTGACACCGGAGCACTACTGGGGGACAGTACCAAGGGCGGGGAGTACACCGATAAACTCATCTTT. This encodes CACDTGALLGDSTKGGEYTDKLIF.

With regard to this clone: The TCRdb record carries a much larger clone's protein, which differs from this DNA's translation at residue 8; a read error is the likely cause, and the protein listed here is the DNA translation. The V call is TRDV2, the J call TRDJ1; 8 bases map to TRDD3. V trimming: 1 base; J trimming: 0 bases; junction bases outside the gene matches: 15. CDR1 and CDR2 (germline): GEAIGNYY, EKD. CDR3 size: 19 residues. The CDR3 DNA reads as TGTGCCTGTGACACTCTCCGTGCTGGGGGAGAGCAGTACACCGATAAACTCATCTTT. It encodes CACDTLRAGGEQYTDKLIF.

As regards this clone: TCRdb's protein, taken from a much larger clone, differs from this DNA's translation at residue 7, likely owing to a read error; the protein displayed comes from the DNA. The V call is TRDV2, the J call TRDJ1; 9 bases agree with TRDD3. This CDR3 contains 18 residues. Germline V CDR1 and CDR2: GEAIGNYY, EKD. V dropped 5 bases and J dropped 0; count of bases not matched to a gene: 15. The CDR3 sequence: CACGPLPGIRGNTDKLIF. For the CDR3, the DNA is TGTGCCTGTGGCCCTCTACCGGGGATACGCGGGAACACCGATAAACTCATCTTT.

As regards this clone: A far bigger clonotype differs at one base, so this is likely a read error. The CDR3: CACGSSGGFSSWDTRQMFF. In DNA form, the CDR3 reads TGTGCCTGTGGCTCCTCTGGGGGATTCAGCTCCTGGGACACCCGACAGATGTTTTTC. This chain connects TRDV2 to TRDJ3, with TRDD3 matching 9 bases. Germline V gene data show CDR1 as GEAIGNYY and CDR2 as EKD. The CDR3 runs 19 residues. Trimming at V came to 5 bases and at J to 0 bases, leaving 10 bases not matched to a gene.

The chain employs TRDV2 and TRDJ1, with 13 positions matching TRDD3. Germline CDR1 and CDR2: GEAIGNYY and EKD. V was pared by 0 bases and J by 0 bases, with 18 bases of the junction left unmatched. The CDR3 consists of 22 residues. The CDR3 sequence is CACDTGALLGDTPSGYTDKLIF. The CDR3, as DNA: TGTGCCTGTGACACCGGAGCACTACTGGGGGATACGCCCAGTGGCTACACCGATAAACTCATCTTT.

Turning to this clone: A single base is all that separates this from a far larger clone, so a read error is likely. Within the sample, other DNA sequences also encode this same CDR3. The V and J genes are TRDV2 and TRDJ1; 9 nucleotides align to TRDD3. The J segment lost 9 bases and the V segment lost 3 bases, leaving 16 bases of the junction unmatched. In germline, CDR1 is GEAIGNYY, CDR2 EKD. This CDR3 is 16 amino acids long. CDR3 coding DNA: TGTGCCTGTGACGGCGTGCTGGGGGATGAAATTAGGGAACTCATCTTT. Protein sequence: CACDGVLGDEIRELIF.

As for this clone: TCRdb has a much larger clone's protein, which differs at residue 5 from the translation of this DNA, likely because of a read error; what is shown is the protein translated from the DNA. V is TRDV2 and J is TRDJ1; D may be TRDD3 (6 bases). The CDR3 is made up of 15 amino acids. V was pared by 2 bases and J by 5 bases, with 17 bases between. Germline CDR1 GEAIGNYY, CDR2 EKD. The CDR3 region is CACDKLGTKMDKLIF. DNA of the CDR3: TGTGCCTGTGACAAGCTGGGGACCAAGATGGATAAACTCATCTTT.

This clone came up a few times. A far larger clone is a single base away, which makes a read error likely. Additional DNA sequences in this sample encode the identical CDR3. J is TRDJ1 and V is TRDV2; a possible D gene is TRDD3 (6 bases). With 0 bases removed from V and 0 bases from J, the gap between germline ends came to 37 bases. The CDR3 consists of 24 residues. Looked up from germline, CDR1 is GEAIGNYY and CDR2 is EKD. The CDR3 reads CACDTVSGGYREGTSPLYTDKLIF. The CDR3, as DNA: TGTGCCTGTGACACCGTGAGTGGTGGATACCGCGAGGGAACGAGCCCTTTGTACACCGATAAACTCATCTTT.

In this sample, this clone turned up a few times. The protein recorded in TCRdb matches a much larger clone and deviates from this DNA's translation at residue 12, suggesting a read error; the protein here is obtained by translating the DNA. The V and J genes are TRDV2 and TRDJ1; no definite D call. Germline-derived CDR1 and CDR2 are GEAIGNYY and EKD. The CDR3 loop spans 20 amino acids. Trimming shortened V by 3 bases and J by 0 bases, and 28 bases separated the two germline ends. The CDR3 spells CACDPIRSFEPDQYTDKLIF. The CDR3, as DNA: TGTGCCTGTGACCCGATCAGGTCGTTCGAACCGGACCAATACACCGATAAACTCATCTTT.

In regard to this clone: This likely traces to a read error, being one base from a far larger clone. V usage is TRDV2 and J usage is TRDJ3, with D perhaps matching TRDD3 (8 bases). Germline V gene data show CDR1 as GEAIGNYY and CDR2 as EKD. CDR3 length: 21 amino acids. Here the CDR3 DNA reads TGTGCCTGTGACACCACGGGGCTCTGGGGGAGCCCTTCCTGGGACATCCGACAGATGTTTTTC. Its protein product is CACDTTGLWGSPSWDIRQMFF.

In regard to this clone: A read error is likely here: a far larger clone is one base away. The sample contains more than one DNA sequence encoding this CDR3. J is TRDJ1 and V is TRDV1, with D perhaps TRDD3 (5 bases). From germline, CDR1 is TSWWSYY and CDR2 QGS. The CDR3 is 18 residues long. The CDR3 DNA reads as TGTGCTCTTGGGGACAGTACCAAGGGCGGGGAGTACACCGATAAGCTCATCTTT. Amino acid sequence: CALGDSTKGGEYTDKLIF.

As for this clone: A far larger clone is one nucleotide away, so this likely arose from a read error. The chain employs TRDV2 and TRDJ3; 7 nucleotides align to TRDD3. This CDR3 has 21 residues. The V and J ends lost 1 base and 0 bases, in that order; junction bases with no gene match: 14. Per germline, CDR1 GEAIGNYY and CDR2 EKD. The CDR3 sequence: CACDTPGIRVGDSWDTRQMFF. As DNA, the CDR3 is TGTGCCTGTGACACTCCGGGGATAAGGGTTGGCGACTCCTGGGACACCCGACAGATGTTTTTC.

As to this clone: This likely reflects a read error, since a far larger clone is one base away. This CDR3 is also generated by other DNA sequences in the sample. The CDR3 nucleotides read TGTGCCTGTGACACGGTAACTAATGGTGTGGAGACGTACACCGATAAACTCATCTTT. Translation: CACDTVTNGVETYTDKLIF. The rearrangement links TRDV2 to TRDJ1; D uncertain. V was clipped by 1 base and J by 0 bases, with 23 bases between them. The CDR3 is 19 residues long. Per germline, CDR1 GEAIGNYY and CDR2 EKD.

Concerning this clone itself: The protein in TCRdb stems from a much larger clone and differs at residue 4 from this DNA's translation, likely a read error; here the protein is translated from the DNA. V gene TRDV2 combines with J gene TRDJ1; possibly TRDD3 for D (5 bases). Germline V gene lookup returns CDR1 GEAIGNYY and CDR2 EKD. The CDR3 length is 17 residues. V was pared by 8 bases and J by 0 bases, with 24 bases between. For the CDR3, the DNA is TGTGCCTATGGTGGGGTAACCGGGGGTTTGTACACCGATAAACTCATCTTT. Translating it yields CAYGGVTGGLYTDKLIF.

Regarding this clone: Since a far larger clone is one base different, this is likely a read error. The same CDR3 arises from other DNA sequences in this sample as well. This rearrangement joins TRDV3 to TRDJ1; D uncertain. The CDR3 covers 17 residues. Trimming pared 2 bases from V and 2 bases from J, leaving 24 bases between. Germline CDR1 TVYSNPD, CDR2 GDNSRS (reference sequence). CDR3 in amino acids: CAFFSSRVRRGTDKLIF. DNA of the CDR3: TGTGCCTTTTTCTCATCGCGGGTGAGACGAGGAACCGATAAACTCATCTTT.

Points on this clone: This DNA's translation differs at residue 6 from TCRdb's protein, which comes from a much larger clone; a read error is likely, and the protein shown is translated from the DNA. The V gene is TRDV2, the J gene TRDJ3; possibly TRDD3 for D (6 bases). CDR3 size: 21 residues. The V gene's germline CDR1 is GEAIGNYY and CDR2 EKD. The V end was cut by 2 bases, the J end by 2 bases, with 24 bases between. CDR3 DNA: TGTGCCTGTGACATGCTAGGAGACGGGGGAGAGGATCCCTGGGACACCCGACAGATGTTTTTC. It yields the protein CACDMLGDGGEDPWDTRQMFF.

This clone was found a few times. TCRdb has a much larger clone's protein, which differs at residue 4 from the translation of this DNA, likely because of a read error; what is shown is the protein translated from the DNA. The chain joins TRDV2 to TRDJ1, with TRDD3 matching 10 bases. CDR3 length equals 18 residues. The germline V gene has CDR1 GEAIGNYY and CDR2 EKD. V trimming: 4 bases; J trimming: 0 bases; junction bases outside the gene matches: 13. This chain's CDR3 is CACDELGDKGRDTDKLIF. CDR3 DNA sequence: TGTGCCTGTGATGAGCTGGGGGATAAGGGGAGAGACACCGATAAACTCATCTTT.

This clone appeared a few times. For this DNA, TCRdb reports the protein of a much larger clone, which diverges at residue 5, most likely from a read error; the protein presented here is translated directly from the DNA. The V call is TRDV2, the J call TRDJ1; 8 nucleotides agree with TRDD3. This CDR3 comprises 14 residues. V lost 5 bases to trimming and J lost 2 bases; unmatched junction nucleotides: 6. Per germline, CDR1 GEAIGNYY and CDR2 EKD. The CDR3 sequence is CACVALGGTDKLIF. CDR3 nucleotide sequence: TGTGCCTGTGTCGCACTGGGGGGTACCGATAAACTCATCTTT.

With regard to this clone: The translation of this DNA and the TCRdb protein of a much larger clone differ at residue 4, probably owing to a read error; the protein shown here is translated from the DNA. The chain joins TRDV2 to TRDJ1, with 7 nucleotides matching TRDD3. The V gene's germline CDR1 is GEAIGNYY and CDR2 EKD. There are 17 residues in the CDR3. The V gene end was trimmed by 5 bases and the J gene end by 0 bases; junction bases not matched to a gene: 14. CDR3 nucleotides: TGTGCCTGTGGCACGATGGGGGGATCCCGGTACACCGATAAACTCATCTTT. Its translation is CACGTMGGSRYTDKLIF.

A note on this clone: TCRdb's protein for this DNA is that of a much larger clone and differs from the translation at residue 4, likely a read error; the protein shown is the DNA translation. The chain couples TRDV2 to TRDJ1, with D possibly matching TRDD3 (5 bases). Germline CDR1 and CDR2: GEAIGNYY and EKD. The CDR3 loop spans 17 amino acids. Trimming shortened V by 5 bases and J by 0 bases, and 21 bases separated the two germline ends. CDR3: CACGGVTGGLYTDKLIF. CDR3 coding DNA: TGTGCCTGTGGTGGGGTAACCGGGGGTTTGTACACCGATAAACTCATCTTT.

About this clone itself: TCRdb's protein, taken from a much larger clone, differs from this DNA's translation at residue 6, likely owing to a read error; the protein displayed comes from the DNA. This rearrangement joins TRDV2 to TRDJ3; 9 bases line up with TRDD3. Germline trimming cut 1 base from V and 1 base from J; bases unmatched to any gene: 4. Germline CDR1 and CDR2: GEAIGNYY and EKD. The CDR3 contains 18 residues. DNA of the CDR3: TGTGCCTGTGACACAATGGGGGATAGGTCCTGGGACACCCGACAGATGTTTTTC. Protein product: CACDTMGDRSWDTRQMFF.

This clone has just a few counts. A far larger clone is one base from this, pointing to a likely read error. This same CDR3 is encoded by further DNA sequences in the sample. V and J are TRDV1 and TRDJ1; D is perhaps TRDD3 (5 bases). V gave up 3 bases and J gave up 0 bases, with 20 bases separating them. The CDR3 has 18 residues. Germline lookup yields CDR1 TSWWSYY and CDR2 QGS. The CDR3 loop is CALGDSTKGGEYTDKLIF. As DNA, the CDR3 is TGTGCTCTTGGGGATAGTACCAAGGGCGGGGAGTACACCGATAAACTCATCTTT.

The table lists this clone with a few counts. The translation of this DNA and the TCRdb protein of a much larger clone differ at residue 3, probably owing to a read error; the protein shown here is translated from the DNA. The V and J genes are TRDV2 and TRDJ1, with a weak D call TRDD3 (5 bases). Germline loops: CDR1 GEAIGNYY, CDR2 EKD. This CDR3 spans 14 amino acids. CDR3 sequence (DNA): TGTGCCAGTGACACCGTATCATGGGGAGATAAACTCATCTTT. As protein: CASDTVSWGDKLIF.

This clone is labeled large (0.1 to 1%). The gene calls are TRDV2 and TRDJ1; 11 nucleotides line up with TRDD3. With 3 bases clipped from V and 10 bases from J, the junction kept 12 bases outside the gene matches. The CDR3 contains 15 residues. The germline CDR1 and CDR2 sequences are GEAIGNYY and EKD. The CDR3 sequence: CACDSVLGDRDLLIF. The DNA for the CDR3 is TGTGCCTGTGACTCCGTACTGGGGGATAGAGACTTACTCATCTTT.

Concerning this clone itself: Only one base separates this from a far larger clonotype, so it likely reflects a read error. Other DNA variants within this sample encode the same CDR3. This chain uses TRDV2 with TRDJ1; 7 bases line up with TRDD3. Germline CDR1 is GEAIGNYY and CDR2 is EKD. The CDR3 totals 15 residues. CDR3 region: CACDTLGTTAGKLIF. In DNA form, the CDR3 reads TGTGCCTGCGACACACTGGGGACCACCGCGGGTAAACTCATCTTT.

By sample share, this clone is large. This sample includes further DNA sequences coding for the same CDR3. The V and J genes are TRDV2 and TRDJ3, with D perhaps TRDD3 (6 bases). The CDR3 length is 19 residues. Germline V gene data show CDR1 as GEAIGNYY and CDR2 as EKD. V was shortened by 1 base and J by 0 bases, with 15 bases between the two germline ends. CDR3 sequence: CACDTAGDSLSWDTRQMFF. The CDR3 nucleotides are TGTGCCTGTGACACGGCGGGGGACTCCCTCTCCTGGGACACCCGACAGATGTTTTTC.

This clone was counted a few times. The amino acid sequence in TCRdb belongs to a much larger clone and departs from this DNA's translation at residue 3, likely a sequencing read error; the sequence shown is translated from the DNA. The chain carries TRDV2 and TRDJ1; TRDD3 matches at 8 bases. CDR3 length equals 15 residues. CDR1 GEAIGNYY and CDR2 EKD come from the germline V gene. The CDR3 sequence: CASDEWGIITDKLIF. CDR3 coding DNA: TGTGCCAGTGACGAATGGGGGATTATCACCGATAAACTCATCTTT.